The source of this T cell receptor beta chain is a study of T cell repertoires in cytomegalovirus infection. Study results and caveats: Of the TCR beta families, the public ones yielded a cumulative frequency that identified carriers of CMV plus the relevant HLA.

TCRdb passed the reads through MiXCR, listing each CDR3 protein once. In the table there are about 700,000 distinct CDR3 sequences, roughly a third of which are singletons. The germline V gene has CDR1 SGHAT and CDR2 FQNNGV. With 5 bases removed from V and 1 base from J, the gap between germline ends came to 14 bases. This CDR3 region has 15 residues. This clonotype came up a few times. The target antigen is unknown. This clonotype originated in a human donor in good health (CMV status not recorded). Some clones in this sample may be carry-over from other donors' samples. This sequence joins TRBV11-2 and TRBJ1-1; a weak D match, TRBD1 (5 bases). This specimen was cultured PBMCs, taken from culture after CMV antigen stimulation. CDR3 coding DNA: TGTGCCAGCAGCACTTACAGGACCGCGAACACTGAAGCTTTCTTT. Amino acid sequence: CASSTYRTANTEAFF.